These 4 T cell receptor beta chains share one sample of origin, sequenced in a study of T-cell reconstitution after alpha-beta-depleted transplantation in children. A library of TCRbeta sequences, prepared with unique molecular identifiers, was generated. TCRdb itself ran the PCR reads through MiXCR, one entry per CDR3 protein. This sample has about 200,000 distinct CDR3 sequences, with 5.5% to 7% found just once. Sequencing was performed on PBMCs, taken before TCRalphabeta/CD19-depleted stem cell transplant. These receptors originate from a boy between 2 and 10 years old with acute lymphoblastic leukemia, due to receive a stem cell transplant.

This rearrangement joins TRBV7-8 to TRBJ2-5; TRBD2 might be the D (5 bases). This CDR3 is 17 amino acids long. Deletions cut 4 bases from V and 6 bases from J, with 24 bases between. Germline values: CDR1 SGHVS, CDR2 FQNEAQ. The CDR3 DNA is TGTGCCAGCAGCTCACCACTAGGGCTCGACATAATGAAGACCCAGTACTTC. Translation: CASSSPLGLDIMKTQYF.

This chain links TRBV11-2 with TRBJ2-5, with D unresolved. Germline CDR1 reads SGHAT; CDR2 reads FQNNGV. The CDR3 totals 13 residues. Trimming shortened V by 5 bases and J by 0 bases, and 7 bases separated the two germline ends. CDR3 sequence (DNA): TGTGCCAGCAGCCGCAGGAACCAAGAGACCCAGTACTTC. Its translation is CASSRRNQETQYF.

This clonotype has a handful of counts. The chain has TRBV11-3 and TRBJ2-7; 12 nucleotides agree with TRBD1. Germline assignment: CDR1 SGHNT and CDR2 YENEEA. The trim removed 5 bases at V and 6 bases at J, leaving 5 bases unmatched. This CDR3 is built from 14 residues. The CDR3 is CASSPGQGASEQYF. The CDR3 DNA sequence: TGTGCCAGCAGCCCGGGACAGGGGGCGAGCGAGCAGTACTTC.

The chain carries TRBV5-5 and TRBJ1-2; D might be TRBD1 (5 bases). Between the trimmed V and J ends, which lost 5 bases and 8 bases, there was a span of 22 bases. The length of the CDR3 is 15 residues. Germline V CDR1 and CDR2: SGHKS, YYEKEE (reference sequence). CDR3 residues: CASSYGTPRLLGYTF. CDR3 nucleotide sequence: TGTGCCAGCAGTTATGGGACCCCAAGACTGCTGGGCTACACCTTC.